The T cell receptor (beta chain) under discussion was sequenced for a study (dated by TCRdb to the mid-2010s). Details on this clonotype: No cognate antigen has been identified for it. Base-call qualities are not available, and no considerably larger clone is one nucleotide away.

Libraries were prepared through RT-PCR. The sequencer listed for this sample is Illumina MiSeq. Using fastp trimming at Q25 and MiXCR clonotype assembly, TCRdb reanalyzed the public sequencing data and kept in-frame beta chains. Merged by CDR3 protein, the rows form single entries marked with the most common genes and DNA. The sample table shows 650,000 to 800,000 distinct CDR3 sequences, and 11% to 15% are seen once. The top ten constitute roughly 3.6% of the sample. The sample comprised memory CD4+ T cells from blood. The sequence was obtained from a female donor in good health, serving as a healthy control.

The nucleotide sequence is given as TGCGCCAGCAGCCAAGATCTAGAACGGAAGAACACTGAAGCTTTCTTT. It translates as CASSQDLERKNTEAFF. The chain couples TRBV4-1 to TRBJ1-1, with the D gene not confidently named. The CDR3 contains 16 residues, cysteine and phenylalanine counted. The only DNA kept is the CDR3, 48 bases in frame from the first base. V is shortened by 0 bases, J by 1 base, and the region joining them spans 12 bases. From a lookup of the germline V gene, CDR1 and CDR2 are MGHRA and YSYEKL.